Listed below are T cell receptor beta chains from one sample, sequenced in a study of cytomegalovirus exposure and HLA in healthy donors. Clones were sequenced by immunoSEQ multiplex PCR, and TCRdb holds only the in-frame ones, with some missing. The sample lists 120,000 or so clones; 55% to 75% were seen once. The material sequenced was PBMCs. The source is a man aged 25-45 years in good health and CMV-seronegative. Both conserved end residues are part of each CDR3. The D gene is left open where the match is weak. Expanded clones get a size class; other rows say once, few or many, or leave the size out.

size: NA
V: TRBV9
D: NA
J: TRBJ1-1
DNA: TGTGCCAGCAGCGTAGTAGACCAGAGGACTGAAGCTTTCTTT
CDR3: CASSVVDQRTEAFF

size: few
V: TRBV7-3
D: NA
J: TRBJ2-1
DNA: TGTGCCAGCAGCCCGGGCCGGGACTCCTACAATGAGCAGTTCTTC
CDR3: CASSPGRDSYNEQFF

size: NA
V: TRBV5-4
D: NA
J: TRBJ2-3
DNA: TGTGCCAGCAGCTTGGACAGTACAGATACGCAGTATTTT
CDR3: CASSLDSTDTQYF

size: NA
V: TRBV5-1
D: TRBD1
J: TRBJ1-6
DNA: TGCGCCAGCAGCTTGGGGGGACAGGGACGATCACCCCTCCACTTT
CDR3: CASSLGGQGRSPLHF

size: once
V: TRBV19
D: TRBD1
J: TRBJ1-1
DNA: TGTGCCAGTAGTCCCTCGGGACAGGGGGCTGGTTTCTTT
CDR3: CASSPSGQGAGFF

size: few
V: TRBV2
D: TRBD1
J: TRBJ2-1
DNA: TGTGCCAGCAGCGTGACAGGGGGCGTGAATGAGCAGTTCTTC
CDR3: CASSVTGGVNEQFF

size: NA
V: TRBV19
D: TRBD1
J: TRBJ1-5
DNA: TGTGCCAGTAGTATCCAGGACAGGGGCGTCCTGTATAGCAATCAGCCCCAGCATTTT
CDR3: CASSIQDRGVLYSNQPQHF

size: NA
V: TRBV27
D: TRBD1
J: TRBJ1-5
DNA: TGTGCCAGCAACATCTTATCCGGGACAGGGGGCGATCAGCCCCAGCATTTT
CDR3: CASNILSGTGGDQPQHF

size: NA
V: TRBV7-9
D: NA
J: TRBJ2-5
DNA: TGTTCCAGCAGCTTATTCGACAGGCAAGAGACCCAGTACTTC
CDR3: CSSSLFDRQETQYF

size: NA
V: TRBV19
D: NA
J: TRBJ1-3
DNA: TGTGCCAGTAGTATCGGGACTCTCGGAAACACCATATATTTT
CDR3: CASSIGTLGNTIYF

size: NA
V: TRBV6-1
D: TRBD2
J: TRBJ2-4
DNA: TGTGCCAGCAGTGAAGCGGGAGGGGTGGCCAAAAACATTCAGTACTTC
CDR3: CASSEAGGVAKNIQYF

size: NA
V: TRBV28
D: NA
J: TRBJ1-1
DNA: TGTGCCAGCAGTTTGGCGACAGATATGAACACTGAAGCTTTCTTT
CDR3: CASSLATDMNTEAFF

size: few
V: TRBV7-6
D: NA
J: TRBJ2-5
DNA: TGTGCCAGCAGCTTTAAAACCTCAGGGAAACAAGAGACCCAGTACTTC
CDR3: CASSFKTSGKQETQYF

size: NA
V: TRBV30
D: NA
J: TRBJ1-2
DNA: TGTGCCTGGGACCGGGACATAGGCGGCTACACCTTC
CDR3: CAWDRDIGGYTF

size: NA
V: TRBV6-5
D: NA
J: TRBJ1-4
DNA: TGTGCCAGCAGTTACCAAGGGGGTACTAATGAAAAACTGTTTTTT
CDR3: CASSYQGGTNEKLFF

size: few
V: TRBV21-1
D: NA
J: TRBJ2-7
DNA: TGTGCCAGCAGCAAAGCGCCGGACAGGGCTGGCGAGCAGTACTTC
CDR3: CASSKAPDRAGEQYF

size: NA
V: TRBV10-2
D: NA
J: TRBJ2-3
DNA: TGCGCCAGCAGTGCTGCGGGCGCTACGCAGTATTTT
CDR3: CASSAAGATQYF

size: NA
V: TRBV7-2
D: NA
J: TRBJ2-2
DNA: TGTGCCAGCAGCTTAGTTTATTCAGGCACCGGGGAGCTGTTTTTT
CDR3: CASSLVYSGTGELFF

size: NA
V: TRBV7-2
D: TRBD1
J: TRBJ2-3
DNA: TGTGCCAGCAGCACCGGGACAGGGGCTGATACGCAGTATTTT
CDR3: CASSTGTGADTQYF

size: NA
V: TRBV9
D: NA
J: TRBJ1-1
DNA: TGTGCCAGCAGCACCCAGGGGACGAACACTGAAGCTTTCTTT
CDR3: CASSTQGTNTEAFF

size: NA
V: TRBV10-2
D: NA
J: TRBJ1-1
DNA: TGCGCCAGCAGTGGGCAGGGTGGATGGAACACTGAAGCTTTCTTT
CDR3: CASSGQGGWNTEAFF

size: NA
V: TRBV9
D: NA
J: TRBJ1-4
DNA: TGTGCCAGCAGCCCCGGCCCTCGCGGGGCGGGTGAAAAACTGTTTTTT
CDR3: CASSPGPRGAGEKLFF

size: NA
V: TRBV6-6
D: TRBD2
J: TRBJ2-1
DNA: TGTGCCAGCAGTCTTAGCGGGGGCAATGAGCAGTTCTTC
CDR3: CASSLSGGNEQFF

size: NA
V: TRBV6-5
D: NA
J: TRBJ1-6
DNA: TGTGCCAGCAGTAATACAGGGTTGGCTTCACCCCTCCACTTT
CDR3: CASSNTGLASPLHF

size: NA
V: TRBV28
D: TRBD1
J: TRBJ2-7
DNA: TGTGCCAGCACTTCGCCGGGGGACAGGGGTTTCTACGAGCAGTACTTC
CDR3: CASTSPGDRGFYEQYF

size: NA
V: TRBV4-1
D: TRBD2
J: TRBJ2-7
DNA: TGCGCCAGCAGCCAAGATTCTAGCGGGGGTATGGCCTACGAGCAGTACTTC
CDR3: CASSQDSSGGMAYEQYF

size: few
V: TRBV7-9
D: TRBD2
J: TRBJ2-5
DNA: TGTGCCATCCCGATAGCGGGGGGGTGGAACCAAGAGACCCAGTACTTC
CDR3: CAIPIAGGWNQETQYF

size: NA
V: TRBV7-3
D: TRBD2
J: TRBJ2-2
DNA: TGTGCCAGCAGCTTATCGGGGGGGACCTACACCGGGGAGCTGTTTTTT
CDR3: CASSLSGGTYTGELFF

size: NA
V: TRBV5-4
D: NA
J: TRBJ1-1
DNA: TGTGCCAGCGGGGCAAAGGGGAATGAAGCTTTCTTT
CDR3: CASGAKGNEAFF

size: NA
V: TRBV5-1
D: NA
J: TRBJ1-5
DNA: TGCGCCAGCAGCCCTACGGCAGGGGGCAATCAGCCCCAGCATTTT
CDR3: CASSPTAGGNQPQHF